This T cell receptor (beta chain) was captured by sequencing in a study of technical replicates of blood from a few donors. Assay used: immunoSEQ multiplex PCR; TCRdb lists only in-frame clones, some missing. The table lists some 30,000 clones, around 90% of them singletons, with roughly 4% in the top ten. Germline CDR1 reads LGHNA; CDR2 reads YSLEER. The V end lost 0 bases, the J end lost 0 bases, and 10 bases lay between the germline ends. This CDR3 is built from 16 residues. The chain links TRBV4-3 to TRBJ2-3; TRBD2 might be the D (5 bases). This clonotype was sampled from a human donor in good health. Some clones in this sample may be carry-over from other donors' samples. Sequencing was carried out using PBMCs. The CDR3 region is CASSQDLGSSTDTQYF. The CDR3 coding sequence is TGCGCCAGCAGCCAAGATCTGGGGAGTAGCACAGATACGCAGTATTTT.